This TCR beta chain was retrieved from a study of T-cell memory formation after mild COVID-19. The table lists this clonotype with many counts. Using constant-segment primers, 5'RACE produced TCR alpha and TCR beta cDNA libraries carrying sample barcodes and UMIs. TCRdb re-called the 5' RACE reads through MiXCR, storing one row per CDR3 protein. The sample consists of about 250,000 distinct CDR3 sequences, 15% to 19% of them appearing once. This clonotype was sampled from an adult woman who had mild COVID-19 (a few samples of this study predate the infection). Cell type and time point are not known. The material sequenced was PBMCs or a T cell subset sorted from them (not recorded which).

CDR3 nucleotides: TGTGCCAGCAGTAAGGGACTAGCGGGAGGAAGCTCCTACAATGAGCAGTTCTTC. This codes for CASSKGLAGGSSYNEQFF. V and J are TRBV2 and TRBJ2-1; 15 bases agree with TRBD2. The CDR3 is 18 residues long. In germline, CDR1 is SNHLY, CDR2 FYNNEI. Trimming cost V 5 bases and J 0 bases; bases outside gene matches: 5.